This TCR beta chain was sequenced during a study of blood T cell repertoires in COVID-19. The table came from immunoSEQ multiplex PCR; TCRdb's copy has only in-frame clones and leaves some out. The sample consists of about 110,000 clones, just under 90% of them appearing once. The TCR comes from a human donor in a cohort sampled during active COVID-19. Material for sequencing was peripheral blood.

The CDR3 reads CATLPSRGRQETQYF. In DNA form, the CDR3 reads TGTGCCACCCTCCCCTCCCGGGGTAGGCAAGAGACCCAGTACTTC. J is TRBJ2-5 and V is TRBV28, with D possibly TRBD2 on 5 matching bases. V shed 10 bases and J shed 2 bases, with 20 bases lying between them. The CDR3 length is 15 residues. Per germline, CDR1 MDHEN and CDR2 SYDVKM. Variable domain in full (rest from reference TRBV28 and TRBJ2-5): DVKVTQSSRYLVKRTGEKVFLECVQDMDHENMFWYRQDPGLGLRLIYFSYDVKMKEKGDIPEGYSVSREKKERFSLILESASTNQTSMYLCATLPSRGRQETQYFGPGTRLLVL.